The 3 T cell receptor beta chains below all came from one sample that was sequenced in a study of post-analysis software for immune sequencing data. Every TCR beta cDNA library bore unique molecular identifiers. Using its own MiXCR run on the PCR reads, TCRdb lists one record per CDR3 protein. This table has more than 450,000 distinct CDR3 sequences, 44% appearing once. What these receptors recognize is not known. Findings and caveats of the study: Included in a set of roughly five TRBV segments more frequent in patients than controls were TRBV5-6, TRBV5-1 and TRBV20-1.

Source material: blood. The receptors come from a girl between 10 and 17 years old with multiple sclerosis.

This clonotype was seen more than once but under ten times. This sequence joins TRBV4-1 and TRBJ2-5; 10 bases are shared with TRBD1. V lost 3 bases and J lost 11; bases outside the gene matches: 6. The CDR3 length is 13 residues. Germline CDR1 and CDR2: MGHRA and YSYEKL. CDR3 sequence: CASSQGQGREQYF. For the CDR3, the DNA is TGCGCCAGCAGCCAGGGACAGGGGCGAGAGCAGTACTTC.

This clonotype was detected once. The CDR3 bases are TGCGCCAGCAGCCAAGGGTGGCCAGATACGCAGTATTTT. Translating gives CASSQGWPDTQYF. The chain is built from TRBV4-1 and TRBJ2-3; D not certain. Germline values: CDR1 MGHRA, CDR2 YSYEKL. Trimming left V 1 base short and J 4 bases short, with 6 bases between. This CDR3 region has 13 residues.

The J gene is TRBJ1-5, the V gene TRBV29-1, with D unclear. The CDR3 covers 16 residues. V gave up 4 bases and J gave up 2 bases, with 18 bases separating them. Germline lookup yields CDR1 SQVTM and CDR2 ANQGSEA. CDR3 sequence: CSVVGRAGWGNQPQHF. The DNA of the CDR3 is TGCAGCGTTGTGGGGAGGGCCGGGTGGGGCAATCAGCCCCAGCATTTT.